These T cell receptor beta chains were read from a single sample in a study of CD8 T cells in Susac syndrome. TCRdb called the immunoSEQ multiplex PCR reads again in MiXCR, with one record for every CDR3 protein. This table has 150,000 to 200,000 distinct CDR3 sequences, just under 95% appearing once. Sample: CD8+ T cells from PBMCs. The receptor set was obtained from a human donor with Susac syndrome. CDR3s leave out the opening cysteine and the closing phenylalanine or tryptophan. Each record gives: clone size, V gene, J gene, CDR3 protein. Not every row has a clone size; where given, it reads once, few, many or a size class.

>.|TRBV6-2/TRBV6-3|TRBJ1-5
ASSPIDSNQPQH
>few|TRBV3-1|TRBJ2-7
ASSQGTGNYEQY
>.|TRBV10-3|TRBJ1-2
AISRGQGDYGYT
>once|TRBV7-9|TRBJ1-1
ASSSEVGGDTEAF
>.|TRBV20-1|TRBJ2-7
SASWEGPYEQY
>.|TRBV28|TRBJ1-3
ASSYGVDTGNTIY
>.|TRBV6-6|TRBJ2-3
ASRPPSRGTDTQY
>.|TRBV27|TRBJ1-1
ASSSLGGSYNTEAF
>once|TRBV9|TRBJ2-2
ASSAPGQGETGELF
>.|TRBV12-3/TRBV12-4|TRBJ2-3
ASSLWDTPDTDTQY
>.|TRBV9|TRBJ2-7
ASSPRTNFHEQY
>.|TRBV28|TRBJ2-4
ASLPAGVLAKNIQY
>.|TRBV19|TRBJ1-2
ASSRLSLTYGYT
>.|TRBV7-9|TRBJ1-2
ASSPAEGGGYT
>.|TRBV7-9|TRBJ1-1
ASSFGPGVTEAF
>once|TRBV13|TRBJ2-2
ASSLLQMWGELF
>.|TRBV12-3/TRBV12-4|TRBJ2-3
ATLPEGASTDTQY
>once|TRBV7-2|TRBJ2-3
ASSLGGSGVDTQY
>.|TRBV12-3/TRBV12-4|TRBJ2-4
ASSPGQAVLLAKNIQY
>few|TRBV7-9|TRBJ1-1
ASSPDRVVTEAF
>.|TRBV5-1|TRBJ2-1
ASSFGTEQF
>.|TRBV7-9|TRBJ1-5
ASSLDLSNQPQH
>once|TRBV9|TRBJ1-1
ASSVSMGQEAF
>.|TRBV20-1|TRBJ1-5
SASGDGGENQPQH
>.|TRBV14|TRBJ2-2
ASSHPLANTGELF
>.|TRBV18|TRBJ1-2
ASSPDRTYGYT
>.|TRBV28|TRBJ1-2
ASSTDRENSYGYT
>.|TRBV12-5|TRBJ2-5
ASGLGLAGEETQY
>.|TRBV24-1|TRBJ1-2
ATSPGTGPGYT
>.|TRBV28|TRBJ2-7
ASSFGVPGGSSYEQY
>.|TRBV10-2|TRBJ2-7
ASSESYLAGGPTYEQY
>.|TRBV6-1|TRBJ2-7
ASRDRDRAPYEQY
>.|TRBV6-5|TRBJ2-5
ASSYSFTDKETQY
>.|TRBV15|TRBJ2-7
ATSETSGALNEQY
>.|TRBV13|TRBJ1-1
ASSHRETEAF
>once|TRBV24-1|TRBJ2-1
ATSDTTSGSNNEQF
>.|TRBV4-1|TRBJ2-7
ASSSDQRYEQY
>once|TRBV4-1|TRBJ2-1
ASSLEDDDNEQF
>.|TRBV11-2|TRBJ1-5
ASSLDRGVQPQH
>.|TRBV20-1|TRBJ2-7
SALGRGGSYEQY
>.|TRBV20-1|TRBJ2-7
SASEGPYEQY
>.|TRBV9|TRBJ1-5
ASSVDGGRSQPQH
>.|TRBV12-3/TRBV12-4|TRBJ2-1
ASSKTRTSGLSSYNEQF
>.|TRBV9|TRBJ1-1
ASSGGRNTEAF
>.|TRBV27|TRBJ2-7
ASSKWGNSYEQY